This TCR beta chain came from a study of cytomegalovirus exposure and HLA in healthy donors. As concerns this clone: Its target is not known.

The ends lost 1 base at V and 5 bases at J; junction bases unmatched: 6. Germline V gene lookup returns CDR1 LGHNA and CDR2 YSLEER. CDR3 size: 16 residues. The PCR used 60 Vbeta and 13 Jbeta primers. Sequencing was performed with immunoSEQ multiplex PCR; in TCRdb, only in-frame clones are kept and a portion is missing. The data contain some 90,000 clones, about four fifths of them singletons. Study-wide findings and caveats: Confirmation in vitro established that a few CMV-associated chains were specific for CMV antigens.

The rearrangement uses TRBV4-3 and TRBJ2-1; TRBD2 aligns across 9 bases. This sequence was found in a woman in her 70s in good health and CMV-seropositive. The sequencing input was PBMCs. CDR3 sequence reads: CASSQVPGTSHNEQFF. CDR3 DNA: TGCGCCAGCAGCCAAGTCCCCGGGACTAGCCACAATGAGCAGTTCTTC.